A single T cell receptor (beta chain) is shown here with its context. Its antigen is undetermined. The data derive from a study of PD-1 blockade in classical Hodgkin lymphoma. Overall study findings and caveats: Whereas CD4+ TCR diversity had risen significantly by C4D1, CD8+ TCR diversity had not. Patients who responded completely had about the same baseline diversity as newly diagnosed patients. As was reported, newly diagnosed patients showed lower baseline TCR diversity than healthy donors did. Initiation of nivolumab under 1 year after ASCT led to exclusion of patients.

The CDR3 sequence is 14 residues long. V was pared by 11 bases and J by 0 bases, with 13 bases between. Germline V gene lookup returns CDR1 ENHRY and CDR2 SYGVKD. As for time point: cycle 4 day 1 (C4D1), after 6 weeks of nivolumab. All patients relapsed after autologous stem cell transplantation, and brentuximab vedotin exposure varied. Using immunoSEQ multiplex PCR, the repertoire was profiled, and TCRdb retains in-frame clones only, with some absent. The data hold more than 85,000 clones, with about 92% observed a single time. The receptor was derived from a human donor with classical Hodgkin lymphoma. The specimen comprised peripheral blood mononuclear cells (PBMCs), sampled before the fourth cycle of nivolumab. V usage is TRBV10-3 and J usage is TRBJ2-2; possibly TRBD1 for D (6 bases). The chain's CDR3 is CAATDRANTGELFF. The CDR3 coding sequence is TGTGCCGCGACGGACAGAGCGAACACCGGGGAGCTGTTTTTT.